The rows below give T cell receptor beta chains drawn from one sample of a study of blood T cells in healthy people across ages. TCRdb itself ran the 5' RACE reads through MiXCR, one entry per CDR3 protein. The sample consists of 550,000 to 750,000 distinct CDR3 sequences, more than 20% of them appearing once. The sequencing sample was made of blood. The receptors originated from a man aged 65-85 years in good health. CDR3s include the opening cysteine and the closing phenylalanine or tryptophan. Each record gives: J gene, V gene, D gene, clone size, CDR3 DNA, CDR3 protein. A D gene is named only where the DNA matches it firmly. Only part of the rows carry a size: once, few, many, or a class if the clone is expanded.

>TRBJ2-7|TRBV20-1|-|-
TGCAGTGCCGGCTCTGGGACTCAAGCCTACGAGCAGTACTTC
CSAGSGTQAYEQYF
>TRBJ2-2|TRBV10-3|-|-
TGTGCCATCAGTGAGTCCCGCCAGGGGGGGACCGGGGAGCTGTTTTTT
CAISESRQGGTGELFF
>TRBJ2-4|TRBV5-1|-|-
TGCGCCAGCAGCCCGGCCGTGGGGGCCAAAAACATTCAGTACTTC
CASSPAVGAKNIQYF
>TRBJ2-7|TRBV5-1|-|few
TGCGCCAGCAGCTGGCCCTGGGGCGGGAACTCCTACGAGCAGTACTTC
CASSWPWGGNSYEQYF
>TRBJ2-5|TRBV7-2|-|-
TGTGCCAGCAGCCCCGGGGACGCTTGGTACCAAGAGACCCAGTACTTC
CASSPGDAWYQETQYF
>TRBJ2-5|TRBV5-1|-|few
TGCGCCAGCAGTTACAGGAAGCAAGAGACCCAGTACTTC
CASSYRKQETQYF
>TRBJ2-1|TRBV6-5|-|-
TGTGCCAGCAGTAAATCCGGGACCCACATGGCTGAGCAGTTCTTC
CASSKSGTHMAEQFF
>TRBJ1-1|TRBV29-1|-|-
TGCAGCGGCTCAGGGACGGTTGAAGCTTTCTTT
CSGSGTVEAFF
>TRBJ2-2|TRBV12-3/TRBV12-4|-|few
TGTGCCAGCGTTCTCGCCGGGGAGCCGTTTTTT
CASVLAGEPFF
>TRBJ1-6|TRBV9|-|-
TGTGCCAGCAGCGCGCGGGTGGGTTCACCCCTCCACTTT
CASSARVGSPLHF
>TRBJ1-4|TRBV4-3|-|many
TGCGCCAGCAGCCCGTCCGGGGACCCTAATGAAAAACTGTTTTTT
CASSPSGDPNEKLFF
>TRBJ1-1|TRBV14|-|-
TGTGCCAGCAGCCAAGCTTATAACACTGAAGCTTTCTTT
CASSQAYNTEAFF
>TRBJ2-7|TRBV6-1|TRBD1|-
TGTGCCAGCGGGGGACAGGGAGGTATCGAGCAGTACTTC
CASGGQGGIEQYF
>TRBJ2-1|TRBV5-1|-|-
TGCGCCAGCAGCTTAATAGCGAATAACAATGAGCAGTTCTTC
CASSLIANNNEQFF
>TRBJ1-3|TRBV19|-|few
TGTGCCAGTAAAAAGGCCGCCTCTGGAAACACCATATATTTT
CASKKAASGNTIYF
>TRBJ2-4|TRBV11-1|TRBD1|-
TGTGCCAGCAGCTCGGGACAGGGGGCACGGAACATTCAGTACTTC
CASSSGQGARNIQYF
>TRBJ2-1|TRBV27|TRBD2|-
TGTGCCAGCAGTCAGGGACTAGGGAATGAGCAGTTCTTC
CASSQGLGNEQFF
>TRBJ2-7|TRBV7-2|-|-
TGTGCCAGCAACAACCCGCCGGGGGACGAGCAGTACTTC
CASNNPPGDEQYF
>TRBJ1-1|TRBV2|-|few
TGTGCCAGCAGTGAAGGTTTGGGCCAGAACACTGAAGCTTTCTTT
CASSEGLGQNTEAFF
>TRBJ2-5|TRBV7-8|TRBD1|-
TGTGCCAGCAGCCTCATACAGGGGTGGGGAGAGACCCAGTACTTC
CASSLIQGWGETQYF
>TRBJ2-7|TRBV18|TRBD2|many
TGTGCCAGCTCACCGAGGAGGATAGGTAGCGGGAGTTCCTACGAGCAGTACTTC
CASSPRRIGSGSSYEQYF
>TRBJ2-5|TRBV6-2/TRBV6-3|-|-
TGTGCCAGCACCACACAGACAGGTTTCGGCGAGACCCAGTACTTC
CASTTQTGFGETQYF
>TRBJ2-7|TRBV7-2|TRBD2|-
TGTGCCAGCAGCTGGACTAGTCGGGGTTCTTACGAGCAGTACTTC
CASSWTSRGSYEQYF
>TRBJ2-7|TRBV20-1|-|few
TGCAGTGCTAGAGTCGACCCAAAGACCTACGAGCAGTACTTC
CSARVDPKTYEQYF
>TRBJ1-1|TRBV12-3/TRBV12-4|-|few
TGTGCCAGCAGTGGCCTTGGAGGGAACACTGAAGCTTTCTTT
CASSGLGGNTEAFF
>TRBJ2-1|TRBV6-2/TRBV6-3|TRBD2|-
TGTGCCAGCAGTTACTCGGTCCTAGAGCTAGCGGGAGGGCGGGGAAATGAGCAGTTCTTC
CASSYSVLELAGGRGNEQFF
>TRBJ2-5|TRBV7-2|TRBD2|few
TGTGCCAGCAGCCCAGCTGGTAGCGGGCCCCAAGAGACCCAGTACTTC
CASSPAGSGPQETQYF
>TRBJ2-6|TRBV13|-|-
TGTGCCAGCAGCTCCCTGGACAGCCGAAGGACCTCTGGGGCCAACGTCCTGACTTTC
CASSSLDSRRTSGANVLTF
>TRBJ2-7|TRBV4-3|-|few
TGCGCCAGCAGCACGCAGGTCGGAGACGAGCAGTACTTC
CASSTQVGDEQYF
>TRBJ2-5|TRBV3-1|TRBD2|few
TGTGCCAGCAGCCAATGGGGAATAGCGGGAGTGGGCGAGACCCAGTACTTC
CASSQWGIAGVGETQYF
>TRBJ2-5|TRBV28|-|-
TGTGCCAGCAGCCGAATGGTGGATGGACCTCGGGGGACCCAGTACTTC
CASSRMVDGPRGTQYF
>TRBJ1-2|TRBV29-1|-|many
TGCAGCGTTGAGCGGTCTTCTGGCTACACCTTC
CSVERSSGYTF
>TRBJ2-1|TRBV6-6|TRBD1|few
TGTGCCAGCAGCCTCGTCCGGACAGGGAATGAGCAGTTCTTC
CASSLVRTGNEQFF
>TRBJ2-5|TRBV6-2/TRBV6-3|-|few
TGTGCCAGCAGTCGCGTCATCCAGTACTTC
CASSRVIQYF
>TRBJ2-1|TRBV6-5|-|-
TGTGCCAGCAGTTATTCGGGACAGCAGTTCTTC
CASSYSGQQFF
>TRBJ1-2|TRBV6-2/TRBV6-3|-|-
TGTGCCAGCAGTGGTTCGACAGGAAGTAACTATGGCTACACCTTC
CASSGSTGSNYGYTF
>TRBJ2-3|TRBV6-5|-|few
TGTGCCAGCAGTTCCCTGCGGTCGGCAAACACAGATACGCAGTATTTT
CASSSLRSANTDTQYF
>TRBJ2-7|TRBV12-1|-|-
TGTGCCAGCAGCTCTGGCCCGGGTAGATCCAATATGGGCGAGCAGTACTTC
CASSSGPGRSNMGEQYF
>TRBJ2-5|TRBV2|TRBD2|few
TGTGCCAGCAGTAGAGCGGGGGGATACGTGGAGACCCAGTACTTC
CASSRAGGYVETQYF
>TRBJ2-1|TRBV12-3/TRBV12-4|-|-
TGTGCCAGCAGTCCCCGGTGGGGTGAGCAGTTCTTC
CASSPRWGEQFF
>TRBJ2-7|TRBV20-1|-|-
TGCAGTGCTAGACCAGACCCAATGGGTTACGAGCAGTACTTC
CSARPDPMGYEQYF
>TRBJ2-3|TRBV4-3|TRBD2|-
TGCGCCAGCAGCGACTTTCCTAGGCCTAGCGGGGGCCCTGGCACAGATACGCAGTATTTT
CASSDFPRPSGGPGTDTQYF
>TRBJ2-1|TRBV28|TRBD1|-
TGTGCCAGCAGTTTTTCCTCGGGACAGTGGCCTAATGAGCAGTTCTTC
CASSFSSGQWPNEQFF
>TRBJ1-2|TRBV29-1|-|many
TGCAGCGTTGATTACGGAAACTATGGCTACACCTTC
CSVDYGNYGYTF
>TRBJ2-3|TRBV4-3|-|-
TGCGCCAGCAGCCAAGATCCGCGTTCGGTCTACGGGGATACGCAGTATTTT
CASSQDPRSVYGDTQYF
>TRBJ1-4|TRBV12-3/TRBV12-4|-|-
TGTGCCAGCAGTCGGGAGGGCGGACGAAAACTGTTTTTT
CASSREGGRKLFF
>TRBJ2-1|TRBV7-2|TRBD2|-
TGTGCCAGCAGCTTAGCGAGACTAGCGAACTACAATGAGCAGTTCTTC
CASSLARLANYNEQFF
>TRBJ2-1|TRBV6-2/TRBV6-3|-|few
TGTGCCAGCAGTTACCAGTTGTGGGGGGATGAGCAGTTCTTC
CASSYQLWGDEQFF
>TRBJ2-7|TRBV20-1|-|-
TGCAGTGCTAGAGTGGCGAGCTACGAGCAGTACTTC
CSARVASYEQYF
>TRBJ2-1|TRBV12-3/TRBV12-4|-|-
TGTGCCAGCAACCGCGGACAGTCCTACAATGAGCAGTTCTTC
CASNRGQSYNEQFF
>TRBJ1-1|TRBV29-1|-|-
TGCAGCGTCCTAATAAAGACTTCCGGGTTGGGCACTAAAGCTTTCTTT
CSVLIKTSGLGTKAFF
>TRBJ1-2|TRBV7-2|TRBD1|few
TGTGCCAGCAGCCCTCAGGTCAGGGGGGGCTACACCTTC
CASSPQVRGGYTF
>TRBJ2-3|TRBV29-1|-|many
TGCAGCGTTGATAGGACCGAGGATACGCAGTATTTT
CSVDRTEDTQYF
>TRBJ2-2|TRBV28|-|few
TGTGCCAGCAGTTTACCGTTTACCGGGGAGCTGTTTTTT
CASSLPFTGELFF
>TRBJ2-7|TRBV5-5|-|-
TGTGCCAGCAGCTTGGCGGGTAGCGGCTACGAGCAGTACTTC
CASSLAGSGYEQYF
>TRBJ2-1|TRBV12-3/TRBV12-4|TRBD2|few
TGTGCCAGCAGCCACTTAGCGGGTCCTCCCCCGCCAAATGAGCAGTTCTTC
CASSHLAGPPPPNEQFF
>TRBJ2-1|TRBV20-1|TRBD2|-
TGCAGTGCTAGAGCCCTACCGGGACTAGCGGGAGGGAGCTCCTACAATGAGCAGTTCTTC
CSARALPGLAGGSSYNEQFF
>TRBJ1-5|TRBV28|TRBD1|-
TGTGCCAGCAGTACCGGACAGGGTGGTCAGCCCCAGCATTTT
CASSTGQGGQPQHF
>TRBJ2-3|TRBV5-1|-|-
TGCGCCAGCAGCTTGATAGGGTTTGGCACAGATACGCAGTATTTT
CASSLIGFGTDTQYF